This passage covers 25 T cell receptor beta chains from one sample sequenced in a study of OX40 agonist ivuxolimab in advanced cancers. Assay used: immunoSEQ multiplex PCR; TCRdb lists only in-frame clones, some missing. This table has roughly 80,000 clones, 70% to 90% appearing once. This specimen consisted of CD4+ or CD8+ T cells sorted from blood, obtained in a trial of the OX40 agonist ivuxolimab. The origin of the receptors is an adult with an advanced solid tumor such as melanoma, head and neck, liver or kidney cancer.

J is TRBJ1-2 and V is TRBV10-3; D is unresolved. Germline CDR1 is ENHRY and CDR2 is SYGVKD. V dropped 2 bases and J dropped 3 bases, with 10 bases sitting between them. The CDR3 is 14 residues long. The CDR3 loop is CAISEKGGDYGYTF. The CDR3 DNA reads as TGTGCCATCAGTGAGAAAGGAGGCGACTATGGCTACACCTTC.

The chain uses TRBV29-1 and TRBJ2-7; 7 nucleotides align to TRBD1. This CDR3 region has 13 residues. CDR1 and CDR2 (germline): SQVTM, ANQGSEA. Unmatched junction bases numbered 6, after V lost 4 bases and J lost 3 bases. CDR3 amino acids: CSVGQGAGYEQYF. The CDR3 nucleotides are TGCAGCGTTGGACAGGGAGCCGGCTACGAGCAGTACTTC.

V gene TRBV18 combines with J gene TRBJ1-5; D may be TRBD1 (5 bases). Germline V gene data show CDR1 as KGHSH and CDR2 as LQKENI. This CDR3 contains 15 residues. The V end was cut by 3 bases, the J end by 2 bases, with 11 bases between. The CDR3 here is CASSPGGGGNQPQHF. CDR3 coding DNA: TGTGCCAGCTCACCCGGTGGGGGAGGCAATCAGCCCCAGCATTTT.

The chain has TRBV10-3 and TRBJ1-5; no definite D call. The CDR3 contains 14 residues. V was pared by 1 base and J by 4 bases, with 8 bases between. Germline values: CDR1 ENHRY, CDR2 SYGVKD. The CDR3, as DNA: TGTGCCATCAGTGAGTTGGAAGGGAATCAGCCCCAGCATTTT. As protein: CAISELEGNQPQHF.

The chain couples TRBV18 to TRBJ1-2; D is unclear. CDR1 KGHSH and CDR2 LQKENI come from the germline V gene. Trimming took 5 bases from V and 6 from J, leaving 10 bases between them. This CDR3 is built from 12 residues. The CDR3 here is CASSDPRHGYTF. CDR3 nucleotides: TGTGCCAGCTCAGACCCCAGGCATGGCTACACCTTC.

This clone has a handful of counts. This chain links TRBV7-9 with TRBJ1-2; 7 bases match TRBD1. With V trimmed by 3 bases and J by 3 bases, 1 base remained unmatched. The length of the CDR3 is 13 residues. The germline gives CDR1 SEHNR, CDR2 FQNEAQ (reference sequence). CDR3 DNA sequence: TGTGCCAGCAGCTTGGGACAGTACTATGGCTACACCTTC. This codes for CASSLGQYYGYTF.

The chain has TRBV10-3 and TRBJ2-5; TRBD2 agrees at 8 bases. The J segment lost 5 bases and the V segment lost 3 bases, leaving 11 bases of the junction unmatched. The germline V gene encodes CDR1 ENHRY and CDR2 SYGVKD. The CDR3 length is 16 residues. CDR3 DNA sequence: TGTGCCATCAGTGACCCAAACGACCCGGGAGGGGAGACCCAGTACTTC. Protein: CAISDPNDPGGETQYF.

This CDR3 is CASSFGAPRGHTEAFF. CDR3 bases: TGTGCCAGCAGCTTCGGGGCCCCGAGGGGGCACACTGAAGCTTTCTTT. The V gene is TRBV5-8, the J gene TRBJ1-1; 7 nucleotides line up with TRBD1. This CDR3 is built from 16 residues. Trimming at V came to 2 bases and at J to 3 bases, leaving 10 bases not matched to a gene. CDR1 and CDR2 from the germline V gene are SGHTS and YDEGEE.

This chain uses TRBV9 with TRBJ2-5; maybe TRBD2 (5 bases). The CDR3 is 13 amino acids. The V and J ends lost 6 bases and 9 bases respectively, with 18 bases between them. Per the germline V gene, CDR1 is SGDLS and CDR2 is YYNGEE. The CDR3 region is CASNVWELCAQYF. The CDR3 DNA reads as TGTGCCAGCAATGTTTGGGAGTTGTGCGCCCAGTACTTC. Supplemented by reference TRBV9 and TRBJ2-5, the full variable domain reads DSGVTQTPKHLITATGQRVTLRCSPRSGDLSVYWYQQSLDQGLQFLIQYYNGEERAKGNILERFSAQQFPDLHSELNLSSLELGDSALYFCASNVWELCAQYFGPGTRLLVL.

J is TRBJ2-3 and V is TRBV5-1; possible D gene TRBD2, 6 bases. Germline CDR1 reads SGHRS; CDR2 reads YFSETQ. CDR3 length: 16 amino acids. V was cut by 4 bases and J by 2 bases, with 17 bases left in between. CDR3 amino acids: CASSPGLATITDTQYF. CDR3 DNA: TGCGCCAGCAGCCCGGGGCTAGCGACGATCACAGATACGCAGTATTTT.

The CDR3 here is CASSLALAGTSDEQFF. For the CDR3, the DNA is TGTGCCAGCAGCTTGGCACTAGCGGGTACATCCGATGAGCAGTTCTTC. The J gene is TRBJ2-1, the V gene TRBV5-4; 9 bases match TRBD2. V gave up 0 bases and J gave up 8 bases; unmatched junction bases: 9. The CDR3 sequence is 16 residues long. Germline V gene data show CDR1 as SGHNT and CDR2 as YYREEE (reference sequence). The whole variable domain, remainder taken from reference TRBV5-4 and TRBJ2-1, is ETGVTQSPTHLIKTRGQQVTLRCSSQSGHNTVSWYQQALGQGPQFIFQYYREEENGRGNFPPRFSGLQFPNYSSELNVNALELDDSALYLCASSLALAGTSDEQFFGPGTRLTVL.

The chain is built from TRBV2 and TRBJ1-4, with TRBD1 as a possible D gene (5 bases). The V end lost 6 bases, the J end lost 4 bases, and 15 bases lay between the germline ends. CDR1 SNHLY and CDR2 FYNNEI come from the germline V gene. The CDR3 runs to 15 residues. The CDR3 is CASRASDGGNEKLFF. The CDR3 region has the DNA TGTGCCAGCAGGGCTTCGGATGGGGGTAATGAAAAACTGTTTTTT.

This chain uses TRBV30 with TRBJ2-1; 9 nucleotides align to TRBD1. V was clipped by 8 bases and J by 6 bases; unmatched bases: 5. The CDR3 covers 12 residues. CDR1 GTSNPN and CDR2 SVGIG come from the germline V gene (reference sequence). The CDR3 sequence: CARGTGSNEQFF. DNA for the CDR3: TGTGCCCGAGGGACAGGGAGCAATGAGCAGTTCTTC.

Only one count was recorded for this clone. J is TRBJ2-1 and V is TRBV27; maybe TRBD2 (5 bases). In germline, CDR1 is MNHEY, CDR2 SMNVEV (reference sequence). The V end was cut by 5 bases, the J end by 12 bases, with 17 bases between. The CDR3 extends over 13 amino acids. In DNA, the CDR3 is TGTGCCAGCAGTCTCTCGAGGGCCGAGGGGCAGTTCTTC. Encoded protein: CASSLSRAEGQFF.

This clone was picked up one time. This chain joins TRBV21-1 and TRBJ1-2; the table's D gene call, TRBD1, was not cross checked with the DNA. TRBV21-1 is termed a pseudogene. The CDR3 is made up of 11 amino acids. The CDR3 is CASSKVARFHF. The CDR3 DNA reads TGTGCCAGCAGCAAAGTGGCCAGGTTTCACTTC.

The V and J genes are TRBV6-5 and TRBJ2-2; tentative D call: TRBD1 (5 bases). There are 16 residues in the CDR3. Germline CDR1 and CDR2: MNHEY and SVGAGI. Deletions cut 0 bases from V and 3 bases from J, with 11 bases between. CDR3 in amino acids: CASSYSPQGDTGELFF. The CDR3, as DNA: TGTGCCAGCAGTTACTCTCCCCAGGGCGACACCGGGGAGCTGTTTTTT.

The V and J genes are TRBV5-1 and TRBJ2-3, with a possible D match to TRBD2 (5 bases). V lost 0 bases, J lost 0 bases, and 8 bases lay in between. The length of the CDR3 is 15 residues. Germline V CDR1 and CDR2: SGHRS, YFSETQ. The CDR3 sequence: CASSLGGDSTDTQYF. As DNA, the CDR3 is TGCGCCAGCAGCTTGGGGGGAGATAGCACAGATACGCAGTATTTT.

The chain carries TRBV18 and TRBJ2-1; D call uncertain. The V end lost 0 bases, the J end lost 6 bases, and 9 bases lay between the germline ends. The CDR3 covers 14 residues. The germline CDR1 and CDR2 sequences are KGHSH and LQKENI. The CDR3 spells CASSPPNRANEQFF. In DNA, the CDR3 is TGTGCCAGCTCACCACCAAATAGGGCCAATGAGCAGTTCTTC.

V gene TRBV2 combines with J gene TRBJ2-2; 7 bases fit TRBD2. The CDR3 is 14 residues long. The V gene end was trimmed by 3 bases and the J gene end by 6 bases; junction bases not matched to a gene: 4. Germline values: CDR1 SNHLY, CDR2 FYNNEI. The CDR3 DNA sequence: TGTGCCAGCAGTGAGAGGGAGGGAGCCGGGGAGCTGTTTTTT. It specifies CASSEREGAGELFF.

The gene calls are TRBV19 and TRBJ1-4; the match to TRBD1 covers 10 bases. Germline CDR1 reads LNHDA; CDR2 reads SQIVND (reference sequence). Germline trimming cut 6 bases from V and 8 bases from J; bases unmatched to any gene: 6. The CDR3 totals 14 residues. CDR3 sequence reads: CASRRQGAGEKLFF. CDR3 sequence (DNA): TGTGCCAGTAGGAGACAGGGGGCGGGGGAAAAACTGTTTTTT.

The chain employs TRBV7-9 and TRBJ2-3; tentatively, D is TRBD1 or TRBD2 (5 bases each). The V gene lost 4 bases and the J gene lost 6 bases, with 23 bases spanning the gap. Germline V gene data show CDR1 as SEHNR and CDR2 as FQNEAQ (reference sequence). The CDR3 has 17 residues. CDR3 sequence: CASSYSVGAGPMDTQYF. As DNA, the CDR3 is TGTGCCAGCAGCTATAGCGTCGGGGCAGGACCTATGGATACGCAGTATTTT.

The chain links TRBV7-2 to TRBJ1-2, with 9 bases fitting TRBD1. Germline V gene lookup returns CDR1 SGHTA and CDR2 FQGNSA. The trim removed 3 bases at V and 5 bases at J, leaving 7 bases unmatched. The CDR3 extends over 15 amino acids. Here the CDR3 reads CASSLGTGGLYGYTF. CDR3 coding DNA: TGTGCCAGCAGCTTGGGTACAGGGGGCTTGTATGGCTACACCTTC.

The chain has TRBV28 and TRBJ1-1; D gene uncertain. Germline CDR1 MDHEN, CDR2 SYDVKM. The CDR3 sequence is 13 residues long. The V and J ends lost 6 bases and 0 bases respectively, with 8 bases between them. CDR3 sequence reads: CASSSRVNTEAFF. The CDR3 DNA follows: TGTGCCAGCAGCTCAAGAGTGAACACTGAAGCTTTCTTT.

This clone was seen a single time. The rearrangement joins TRBV5-1 to TRBJ2-1; D perhaps matches TRBD2 (5 bases). Trimming left V 1 base short and J 5 bases short, with 13 bases between. The germline V gene encodes CDR1 SGHRS and CDR2 YFSETQ. This CDR3 comprises 15 residues. In nucleotides, the CDR3 is TGCGCCAGCAGCTTGTCTAGCCTAAGGGACAATGAGCAGTTCTTC. This gives the protein CASSLSSLRDNEQFF.

This chain connects TRBV11-2 to TRBJ1-1, with 7 bases lining up with TRBD1. The CDR3 runs 17 residues. Germline values: CDR1 SGHAT, CDR2 FQNNGV. Losses at the gene ends were 6 bases for V and 0 bases for J; bases not matched to a gene: 13. CDR3 sequence reads: CASRRRTGLFMNTEAFF. DNA for the CDR3: TGTGCCAGCAGACGAAGGACAGGATTATTCATGAACACTGAAGCTTTCTTT.